This T cell receptor (beta chain) originates from a study of T-cell reconstitution after alpha-beta-depleted transplantation in children. The CDR3 extends over 16 amino acids. Trimming took 4 bases from V and 7 from J, leaving 20 bases between them. The V gene's germline CDR1 is SEHNR and CDR2 FQNEAQ (reference sequence). Notes on this clonotype: Its antigen remains unidentified.

Study results and caveats: At the one-year point after transplant, T-cell counts and TCRbeta diversity were found to come mostly from T cells that had been newly produced.

This sample's TCRbeta library carried unique molecular identifier barcodes. TCRdb passed the PCR reads through MiXCR, listing each CDR3 protein once. The data contain around 130,000 distinct CDR3 sequences, 9.5% to 10% of them singletons. The chain links TRBV7-9 to TRBJ2-4, with D possibly matching TRBD1 (5 bases). The sequencing used PBMCs, mostly from graft donor cells, collected 180 days after TCRalphabeta/CD19-depleted stem cell transplant. This clonotype originated in a girl in the first two years of life who had a stem cell transplant for combined immunodeficiency, so the T cells may come from the graft donor. CDR3 DNA: TGTGCCAGCAGCTCTCAGGGCGATCTTAGTTGGAACATTCAGTACTTC. Its translation is CASSSQGDLSWNIQYF.